This is a list of T cell receptor beta chains from one sample in a study of cytomegalovirus exposure and HLA in healthy donors. Sequencing was performed with immunoSEQ multiplex PCR; in TCRdb, only in-frame clones are kept and a portion is missing. This sample's table has just over 200,000 clones. The sequenced material came from PBMCs. These receptors all come from a girl aged 2 to 9 in good health and CMV-seropositive. Each CDR3 is given with its conserved first and last residue. The order of the fields is CDR3 protein, CDR3 DNA, D gene, CDR3 length, V gene, J gene. The D gene is left open where the match is weak.

CDR3 protein: CASSSPTSGLETQYF; CDR3 DNA: TGTGCCAGCAGCTCCCCGACTAGCGGGTTAGAGACCCAGTACTTC; D gene: TRBD2; CDR3 length: 15; V gene: TRBV7-2; J gene: TRBJ2-5
CDR3 protein: CASSLEMGGTQYF; CDR3 DNA: TGTGCCAGCAGCTTGGAGATGGGGGGGACCCAGTACTTC; D gene: -; CDR3 length: 13; V gene: TRBV5-4; J gene: TRBJ2-5
CDR3 protein: CASTERQSYEQYF; CDR3 DNA: TGTGCCAGCACTGAGCGGCAGTCCTACGAGCAGTACTTC; D gene: -; CDR3 length: 13; V gene: TRBV6-1; J gene: TRBJ2-7
CDR3 protein: CASSVSGAATDTQYF; CDR3 DNA: TGTGCCAGCAGCGTTTCAGGGGCCGCCACAGATACGCAGTATTTT; D gene: -; CDR3 length: 15; V gene: TRBV9; J gene: TRBJ2-3
CDR3 protein: CASSLGLAGSGEQFF; CDR3 DNA: TGTGCCAGCAGTTTGGGTCTAGCGGGATCGGGTGAGCAGTTCTTC; D gene: TRBD2; CDR3 length: 15; V gene: TRBV28; J gene: TRBJ2-1
CDR3 protein: CASTQETGNTDTQYF; CDR3 DNA: TGTGCCAGCACCCAAGAGACAGGGAACACAGATACGCAGTATTTT; D gene: TRBD1; CDR3 length: 15; V gene: TRBV6-1; J gene: TRBJ2-3
CDR3 protein: CASNGGLPRDTF; CDR3 DNA: TGTGCCAGCAACGGGGGGTTGCCTCGGGACACCTTC; D gene: -; CDR3 length: 12; V gene: TRBV6-1; J gene: TRBJ1-2
CDR3 protein: CASSSRQPQHF; CDR3 DNA: TGTGCCAGCAGTTCCCGTCAGCCCCAGCATTTT; D gene: -; CDR3 length: 11; V gene: TRBV28; J gene: TRBJ1-5
CDR3 protein: CASSELREGEQFF; CDR3 DNA: TGTGCCAGCAGTGAGCTCAGGGAAGGTGAGCAGTTCTTC; D gene: -; CDR3 length: 13; V gene: TRBV2; J gene: TRBJ2-1
CDR3 protein: CASSFGSLVTDSRGEQFF; CDR3 DNA: TGTGCCAGCAGTTTTGGGAGTTTGGTGACAGACTCGCGGGGGGAGCAGTTCTTC; D gene: TRBD2; CDR3 length: 18; V gene: TRBV28; J gene: TRBJ2-1
CDR3 protein: CASSPGQFLPYEQYF; CDR3 DNA: TGTGCCAGCAGTCCCGGACAGTTCCTCCCCTACGAGCAGTACTTC; D gene: -; CDR3 length: 15; V gene: TRBV27; J gene: TRBJ2-7
CDR3 protein: CASSVDRAYEQYF; CDR3 DNA: TGTGCCAGTAGTGTTGACAGGGCCTACGAGCAGTACTTC; D gene: TRBD1; CDR3 length: 13; V gene: TRBV19; J gene: TRBJ2-7
CDR3 protein: CASSLWFGQGLSGELFF; CDR3 DNA: TGTGCCAGCAGCTTATGGTTCGGACAGGGTCTTTCCGGGGAGCTGTTTTTT; D gene: TRBD1; CDR3 length: 17; V gene: TRBV7-8; J gene: TRBJ2-2
CDR3 protein: CASSLEGTTYNEQFF; CDR3 DNA: TGTGCCAGCAGCTTAGAAGGGACAACGTACAATGAGCAGTTCTTC; D gene: -; CDR3 length: 15; V gene: TRBV7-2; J gene: TRBJ2-1
CDR3 protein: CASSLSTGAGNTIYF; CDR3 DNA: TGTGCCAGCAGCTTAAGCACAGGGGCTGGAAACACCATATATTTT; D gene: TRBD1; CDR3 length: 15; V gene: TRBV7-9; J gene: TRBJ1-3